The 6 T cell receptor beta chains given below trace back to one sample, sequenced in a study of blood T cells in healthy people across ages. Primed by a sample-barcoded 5' primer and a J-beta primer mix, a second PCR proceeded for about 6 to 11 cycles. TCRdb recomputed calls from the 5' RACE reads with MiXCR, one row per CDR3 protein. The sample contains about 1.1 million distinct CDR3 sequences, approximately 38% of which appear only once. Sequencing input: blood. Receptor source: a man aged 18 to 30 in good health.

The sample holds one count of this clonotype. The rearrangement joins TRBV20-1 to TRBJ1-2, with D perhaps matching TRBD1 (6 bases). The CDR3 length is 14 residues. From germline, CDR1 is DFQATT and CDR2 SNEGSKA (reference sequence). The ends were cut back, 4 bases at V and 7 bases at J, with 19 bases in the middle. CDR3 region: CSAKGGWEDCGYTF. As DNA, the CDR3 is TGCAGTGCTAAAGGGGGGTGGGAGGACTGTGGCTACACCTTC.

The V and J genes are TRBV28 and TRBJ1-5, with D tentatively TRBD1 (6 bases). CDR3 length equals 11 residues. The germline CDR1 and CDR2 sequences are MDHEN and SYDVKM. CDR3 nucleotide sequence: TGTATAACAGGGCAGGGTCAGCCCCAGCATTTT. It specifies CITGQGQPQHF.

This rearrangement joins TRBV4-2 to TRBJ2-7; tentatively, D is TRBD2 (6 bases). Germline CDR1 is LGHNA and CDR2 is YNFKEQ. V was pared by 3 bases and J by 0 bases, with 12 bases between. The length of the CDR3 is 15 residues. CDR3 sequence reads: CASSQGLLSSYEQYF. The CDR3 DNA is TGTGCCAGCAGCCAGGGACTTTTGAGCTCCTACGAGCAGTACTTC.

The chain combines TRBV28 with TRBJ1-2; weak D call: TRBD1 (5 bases). Germline lookup yields CDR1 MDHEN and CDR2 SYDVKM. This CDR3 is built from 13 residues. V lost 3 bases to trimming and J lost 4 bases, with 9 bases between them. This CDR3 is CASSFLGPYGYTF. DNA for the CDR3: TGTGCCAGCAGTTTTCTGGGACCCTATGGCTACACCTTC.

There are a few counts of this clonotype. The chain carries TRBV7-3 and TRBJ1-4; D is possibly TRBD1 (6 bases). CDR3 length: 18 amino acids. The V gene's germline CDR1 is SGHTA and CDR2 FQGTGA. V was shortened by 2 bases and J by 5 bases, with 21 bases between the two germline ends. The CDR3 DNA reads TGTGCCAGCAGCTTATCGCGGGGGCTTTTGTTTCGAAATGAAAAACTGTTTTTT. This sequence encodes CASSLSRGLLFRNEKLFF. The variable domain in full, with the rest retrieved from reference TRBV7-3 and TRBJ1-4, is GAGVSQTPSNKVTEKGKYVELRCDPISGHTALYWYRQSLGQGPEFLIYFQGTGAADDSGLPNDRFFAVRPEGSVSTLKIQRTERGDSAVYLCASSLSRGLLFRNEKLFFGSGTQLSVL.

This clonotype was observed at least ten times. The chain combines TRBV7-9 with TRBJ2-3; 11 bases match TRBD2. The CDR3 has 16 residues. J was trimmed by 0 bases and V by 5 bases; bases with no gene match: 4. The germline CDR1 and CDR2 sequences are SEHNR and FQNEAQ (reference sequence). CDR3 in amino acids: CASSPGLAASTDTQYF. The DNA of the CDR3 is TGTGCCAGCAGCCCGGGACTAGCGGCTAGCACAGATACGCAGTATTTT.